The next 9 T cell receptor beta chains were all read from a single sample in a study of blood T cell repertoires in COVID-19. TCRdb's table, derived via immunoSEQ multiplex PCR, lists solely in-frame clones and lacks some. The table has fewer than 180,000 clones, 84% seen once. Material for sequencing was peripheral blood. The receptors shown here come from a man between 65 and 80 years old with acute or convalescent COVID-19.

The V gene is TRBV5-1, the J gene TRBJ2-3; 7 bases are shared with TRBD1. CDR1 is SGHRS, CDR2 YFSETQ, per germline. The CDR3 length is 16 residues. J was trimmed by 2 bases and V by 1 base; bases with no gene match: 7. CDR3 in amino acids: CASSLRSTGPTDTQYF. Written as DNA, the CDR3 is TGCGCCAGCAGCTTGAGGTCGACAGGGCCCACAGATACGCAGTATTTT.

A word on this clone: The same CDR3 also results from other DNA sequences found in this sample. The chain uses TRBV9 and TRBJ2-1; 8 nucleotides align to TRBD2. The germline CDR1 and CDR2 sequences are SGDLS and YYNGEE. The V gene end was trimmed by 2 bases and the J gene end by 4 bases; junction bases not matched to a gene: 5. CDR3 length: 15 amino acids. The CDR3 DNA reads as TGTGCCAGCAGCGTCGGACTAGCAGAGTACAATGAGCAGTTCTTC. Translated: CASSVGLAEYNEQFF.

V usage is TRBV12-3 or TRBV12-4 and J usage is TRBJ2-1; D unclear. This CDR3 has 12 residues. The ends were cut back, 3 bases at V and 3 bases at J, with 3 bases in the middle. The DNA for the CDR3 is TGTGCCAGCAGTTTGAGCTACAATGAGCAGTTCTTC. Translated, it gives CASSLSYNEQFF.

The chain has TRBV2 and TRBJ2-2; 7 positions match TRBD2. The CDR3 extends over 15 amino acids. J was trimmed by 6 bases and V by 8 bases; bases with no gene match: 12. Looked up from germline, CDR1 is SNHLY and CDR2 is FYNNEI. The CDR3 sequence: CASCPGLTKPGELFF. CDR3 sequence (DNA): TGTGCCAGCTGCCCGGGACTAACCAAACCCGGGGAGCTGTTTTTT. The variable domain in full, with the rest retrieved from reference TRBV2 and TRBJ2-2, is EPEVTQTPSHQVTQMGQEVILRCVPISNHLYFYWYRQILGQKVEFLVSFYNNEISEKSEIFDDQFSVERPDGSNFTLKIRSTKLEDSAMYFCASCPGLTKPGELFFGEGSRLTVL.

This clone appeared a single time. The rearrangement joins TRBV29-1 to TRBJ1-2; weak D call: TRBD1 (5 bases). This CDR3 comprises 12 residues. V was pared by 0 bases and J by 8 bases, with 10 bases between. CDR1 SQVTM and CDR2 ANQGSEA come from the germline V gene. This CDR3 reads CSVEEAGEGYTF. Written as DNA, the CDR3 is TGCAGCGTTGAAGAAGCGGGGGAGGGCTACACCTTC.

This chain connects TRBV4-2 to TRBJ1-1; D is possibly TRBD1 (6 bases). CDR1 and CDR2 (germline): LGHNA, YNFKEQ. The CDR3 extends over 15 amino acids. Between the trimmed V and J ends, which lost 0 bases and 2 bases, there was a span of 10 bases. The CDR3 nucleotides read TGTGCCAGCAGCCAAGAGGTCAGGGGCAACACTGAAGCTTTCTTT. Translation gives CASSQEVRGNTEAFF.

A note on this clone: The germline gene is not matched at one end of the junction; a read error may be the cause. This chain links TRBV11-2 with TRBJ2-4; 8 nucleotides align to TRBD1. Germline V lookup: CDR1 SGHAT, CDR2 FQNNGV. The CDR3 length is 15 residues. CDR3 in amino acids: CATSVQGGIGNIQYF. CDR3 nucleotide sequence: TGTGCCACCAGCGTACAGGGGGGTATCGGAAACATTCAGTACTTC.

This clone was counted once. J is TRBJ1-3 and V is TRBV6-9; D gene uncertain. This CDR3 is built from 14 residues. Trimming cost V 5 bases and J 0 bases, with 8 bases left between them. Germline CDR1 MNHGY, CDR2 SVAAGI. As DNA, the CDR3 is TGTGCCAGCAGTCCCGACACCTCTGGAAACACCATATATTTT. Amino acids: CASSPDTSGNTIYF.

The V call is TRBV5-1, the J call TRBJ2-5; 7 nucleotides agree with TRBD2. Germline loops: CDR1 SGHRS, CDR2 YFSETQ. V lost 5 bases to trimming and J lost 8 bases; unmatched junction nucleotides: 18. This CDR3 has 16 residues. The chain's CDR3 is CASSADLAAVGRTQYF. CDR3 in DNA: TGCGCCAGCAGTGCGGACCTAGCGGCGGTAGGCCGTACCCAGTACTTC.